What follows describes a single T cell receptor (beta chain). What it recognizes is unknown. The sample is drawn from a study of cytomegalovirus exposure and HLA in healthy donors. Findings and caveats of the study: The authors later found most CMV-associated TCR beta chains appeared HLA-restricted. As immune exposure information, only CMV serostatus was available.

Germline V gene data show CDR1 as MNHEY and CDR2 as SMNVEV (reference sequence). CDR3 length: 16 amino acids. J gave up 6 bases and V 6 bases, and 12 bases lay outside the gene matches. This PCR relied on a set of 60 Vbeta primers and 13 Jbeta primers. Using immunoSEQ multiplex PCR, the repertoire was profiled, and TCRdb retains in-frame clones only, with some absent. This sample has 250,000 to 350,000 clones; just over 85% occur once, and the top ten carry roughly 4%. The specimen sequenced was PBMCs. This sequence joins TRBV27 and TRBJ2-4; TRBD1 matches 9 bases. The clonotype comes from a man aged 40-49 years in good health and CMV-seropositive. The CDR3 coding sequence is TGTGCCAGCAGCCGTGCCCGGGACAGGGTCTCAAACATTCAGTACTTC. Its translation is CASSRARDRVSNIQYF.